The 30 T cell receptor beta chains given below trace back to one sample, sequenced in a study of technical replicates of blood from a few donors. Using immunoSEQ multiplex PCR, the repertoire was profiled, and TCRdb retains in-frame clones only, with some absent. Of 13,000 or so clones listed, more than 85% are singletons. The sample comprised PBMCs. Receptors originate from a human donor in good health.

The chain links TRBV28 to TRBJ1-2; D not resolved. This CDR3 has 16 residues. The germline V gene has CDR1 MDHEN and CDR2 SYDVKM. V shed 5 bases and J shed 3 bases, with 19 bases lying between them. The CDR3, as DNA: TGTGCCAGCAGTCCGCTCCTGAGGGCCGGGGACTATGGCTACACCTTC. Translated: CASSPLLRAGDYGYTF.

A word on this clone: Other nucleotide sequences in the sample specify the same CDR3. V and J are TRBV19 and TRBJ2-1; 7 bases are a match to TRBD2. Losses at the gene ends were 0 bases for V and 0 bases for J; bases not matched to a gene: 5. The CDR3 consists of 17 residues. Germline CDR1 reads LNHDA; CDR2 reads SQIVND (reference sequence). The CDR3 region has the DNA TGTGCCAGTAGTATAGATTTGGCTAGCGGCTCCTACAATGAGCAGTTCTTC. Its protein product is CASSIDLASGSYNEQFF.

The CDR3 nucleotides are TGTGCCAGCAGTGAGACTAGCGAGACCCAGTACTTC. Its translation is CASSETSETQYF. This chain joins TRBV25-1 and TRBJ2-5; 7 nucleotides match TRBD2. CDR1 is MGHDK and CDR2 is SYGVNS in the germline V gene. The CDR3 consists of 12 residues. J lost 5 bases, V lost 3 bases, and 0 bases had no gene match. The full variable domain, completed using reference TRBV25-1 and TRBJ2-5, is EADIYQTPRYLVIGTGKKITLECSQTMGHDKMYWYQQDPGMELHLIHYSYGVNSTEKGDLSSESTVSRIRTEHFPLTLESARPSHTSQYLCASSETSETQYFGPGTRLLVL.

This clone has more than one count but fewer than ten. The rearrangement joins TRBV25-1 to TRBJ2-7; D possibly corresponds to TRBD2 (5 bases). Per germline, CDR1 MGHDK and CDR2 SYGVNS. V was cut by 4 bases and J by 3 bases, with 22 bases left in between. This CDR3 comprises 17 residues. The CDR3 loop is CASSGIALARGFYEQYF. For the CDR3, the DNA is TGTGCCAGCAGTGGAATCGCGTTAGCGCGAGGATTCTACGAGCAGTACTTC.

This clone has just one count. This chain links TRBV6-1 with TRBJ2-3, with 12 nucleotides matching TRBD2. CDR3 length equals 18 residues. V shed 4 bases, J shed 7 bases, and the junction held 15 bases outside the gene matches. Germline V CDR1 and CDR2: MNHNS, SASEGT. The CDR3 is CASSADGLTSGGSNTQYF. The CDR3 bases are TGTGCCAGCAGTGCCGACGGATTGACTAGCGGGGGTTCAAATACGCAGTATTTT.

The chain carries TRBV6-1 and TRBJ1-1; weak D call: TRBD1 (6 bases). Trimming took off 4 bases at V and 5 bases at J, with 8 bases between the two ends. The CDR3 extends over 12 amino acids. The germline V gene encodes CDR1 MNHNS and CDR2 SASEGT. This CDR3 reads CASSGQGTEAFF. CDR3 in DNA: TGTGCCAGCAGTGGTCAGGGGACTGAAGCTTTCTTT.

The chain links TRBV27 to TRBJ2-1; tentative D call: TRBD1 (6 bases). V was shortened by 0 bases and J by 9 bases, with 15 bases between the two germline ends. The CDR3 covers 15 residues. Germline CDR1 MNHEY, CDR2 SMNVEV (reference sequence). The CDR3 nucleotides are TGTGCCAGCAGTTTATCGTACAGGGCAAACGGTGAGCAGTTCTTC. Translating it yields CASSLSYRANGEQFF.

This chain connects TRBV18 to TRBJ2-7; 9 bases line up with TRBD1. The CDR3 is 17 amino acids. The V gene's germline CDR1 is KGHSH and CDR2 LQKENI. J was trimmed by 5 bases and V by 4 bases; bases with no gene match: 15. The CDR3 DNA reads TGTGCCAGCTCACGCGCCCCCACCGGGACAGGGTCCCACGAGCAGTACTTC. Translated, it gives CASSRAPTGTGSHEQYF. Full variable domain (remainder filled in from reference TRBV18 and TRBJ2-7): NAGVMQNPRHLVRRRGQEARLRCSPMKGHSHVYWYRQLPEEGLKFMVYLQKENIIDESGMPKERFSAEFPKEGPSILRIQQVVRGDSAAYFCASSRAPTGTGSHEQYFGPGTRLTVT.

In regard to this clone: It is unclear where the CDR3 begins or ends on the DNA, so no DNA is shown, and the CDR3 is as TCRdb lists it. The rearrangement joins TRBV27 to TRBJ2-1; TRBD2 is the table's D call and was not checked against the DNA. Per the germline V gene, CDR1 is MNHEY and CDR2 is SMNVEV (reference sequence). Ends included, the CDR3 has 16 residues. The CDR3 loop reads CASSSSGLRSYNEQFF.

The chain joins TRBV7-2 to TRBJ1-2; D is possibly TRBD1 (6 bases). Germline V lookup: CDR1 SGHTA, CDR2 FQGNSA. CDR3 length equals 13 residues. V shed 3 bases and J shed 8 bases, with 13 bases lying between them. This CDR3 is CASSFDRQAGYTF. CDR3 DNA sequence: TGTGCCAGCAGCTTTGACCGACAGGCGGGCTACACCTTC.

The chain couples TRBV4-2 to TRBJ2-1, with 7 positions matching TRBD1. Trimming cost V 5 bases and J 6 bases; bases outside gene matches: 10. CDR1 LGHNA and CDR2 YNFKEQ come from the germline V gene. CDR3 length: 15 amino acids. CDR3 loop: CASSYRRGTVNEQFF. The CDR3 bases are TGTGCCAGCAGCTACAGACGAGGGACAGTCAATGAGCAGTTCTTC.

This chain uses TRBV5-1 with TRBJ2-1; tentatively, D is TRBD2 (5 bases). Germline CDR1 SGHRS, CDR2 YFSETQ. The CDR3 extends over 15 amino acids. The ends were cut back, 2 bases at V and 9 bases at J, with 18 bases in the middle. The CDR3 here is CASSFVLESLGEQFF. CDR3 DNA sequence: TGCGCCAGCAGCTTCGTACTAGAGTCATTGGGTGAGCAGTTCTTC.

V and J are TRBV7-9 and TRBJ2-7, with 7 bases lining up with TRBD2. Trimming cost V 7 bases and J 6 bases; bases outside gene matches: 9. Germline CDR1 reads SEHNR; CDR2 reads FQNEAQ (reference sequence). The CDR3 is made up of 13 amino acids. CDR3 region: CASTFIGGIEQYF. CDR3 nucleotides: TGTGCCAGCACCTTCATCGGGGGGATCGAGCAGTACTTC.

The chain is built from TRBV5-1 and TRBJ2-1; 7 bases fit TRBD2. The CDR3 covers 15 residues. From germline, CDR1 is SGHRS and CDR2 YFSETQ. The junction had 5 bases not matched to a gene; V was cut back by 0 bases and J by 5 bases. The DNA for the CDR3 is TGCGCCAGCAGCTTGGCGGGACTATCTAACAATGAGCAGTTCTTC. This translates into CASSLAGLSNNEQFF.

In this sample, this clone turned up once. V usage is TRBV28 and J usage is TRBJ1-5, with 9 bases aligning to TRBD1. V dropped 7 bases and J dropped 7; count of bases not matched to a gene: 5. Germline assignment: CDR1 MDHEN and CDR2 SYDVKM. The CDR3 has 13 residues. For the CDR3, the DNA is TGTGCCAGCAAGACAGGGGGAGAACAGCCCCAGCATTTT. It specifies CASKTGGEQPQHF. Complete variable domain (other parts from reference TRBV28 and TRBJ1-5): DVKVTQSSRYLVKRTGEKVFLECVQDMDHENMFWYRQDPGLGLRLIYFSYDVKMKEKGDIPEGYSVSREKKERFSLILESASTNQTSMYLCASKTGGEQPQHFGDGTRLSIL.

The chain is built from TRBV5-1 and TRBJ1-5; 7 nucleotides line up with TRBD1. Germline assignment: CDR1 SGHRS and CDR2 YFSETQ. V gave up 1 base and J gave up 7 bases; unmatched junction bases: 5. This CDR3 region has 14 residues. DNA for the CDR3: TGCGCCAGCAGCTTGCGACAGGGTGGCCAGCCCCAGCATTTT. It encodes CASSLRQGGQPQHF.

This chain joins TRBV30 and TRBJ2-6; the match to TRBD1 covers 10 bases. CDR3 size: 19 residues. Germline trimming cut 4 bases from V and 0 bases from J; bases unmatched to any gene: 12. In germline, CDR1 is GTSNPN, CDR2 SVGIG (reference sequence). In nucleotides, the CDR3 is TGTGCCTGGAATCCGGGGGGGGGACAGGGGATCTCTGGGGCCAACGTCCTGACTTTC. Its translation is CAWNPGGGQGISGANVLTF. Full variable domain (rest looked up from reference TRBV30 and TRBJ2-6): SQTIHQWPATLVQPVGSPLSLECTVEGTSNPNLYWYRQAAGRGLQLLFYSVGIGQISSEVPQNLSASRPQDRQFILSSKKLLLSDSGFYLCAWNPGGGQGISGANVLTFGAGSRLTVL.

The chain links TRBV19 to TRBJ2-3; D gene uncertain. The CDR3 runs to 11 residues. CDR1 LNHDA and CDR2 SQIVND come from the germline V gene (reference sequence). The ends were cut back, 5 bases at V and 6 bases at J, with 6 bases in the middle. The CDR3: CASSVADTQYF. For the CDR3, the DNA is TGTGCCAGTAGTGTAGCTGATACGCAGTATTTT.

This sequence joins TRBV29-1 and TRBJ1-3, with D possibly TRBD1 on 6 matching bases. V lost 2 bases and J 2 bases, leaving 13 bases between the germline ends. The CDR3 has 15 amino acids. Germline CDR1 reads SQVTM; CDR2 reads ANQGSEA. DNA of the CDR3: TGCAGCGTTGAAAGAGTTCAGGGGACTGGAAACACCATATATTTT. Encoded protein: CSVERVQGTGNTIYF.

V and J are TRBV28 and TRBJ1-2; D might be TRBD1 (6 bases). There are 13 residues in the CDR3. Germline V gene lookup returns CDR1 MDHEN and CDR2 SYDVKM. V shed 10 bases and J shed 6 bases, with 18 bases lying between them. CDR3 loop: CATVNQGLDGYTF. CDR3 DNA: TGTGCCACCGTTAACCAGGGGTTGGATGGCTACACCTTC.

The J gene is TRBJ1-2, the V gene TRBV7-2; 10 bases map to TRBD1. Per the germline V gene, CDR1 is SGHTA and CDR2 is FQGNSA. J was trimmed by 5 bases and V by 0 bases; bases with no gene match: 3. The CDR3 consists of 15 residues. CDR3 coding DNA: TGTGCCAGCAGCTTAGCCGACAGGGGGCATTATGGCTACACCTTC. Amino acids: CASSLADRGHYGYTF.

The sample holds one count of this clone. The chain links TRBV6-5 to TRBJ1-4; 8 nucleotides line up with TRBD1. Germline assignment: CDR1 MNHEY and CDR2 SVGAGI. V lost 6 bases to trimming and J lost 5 bases; unmatched junction nucleotides: 5. The CDR3 spans 14 residues. CDR3 residues: CASRSGQGNEKLFF. CDR3 in DNA: TGTGCCAGCAGATCCGGACAGGGAAATGAAAAACTGTTTTTT.

The chain employs TRBV7-3 and TRBJ2-1; 12 bases fit TRBD2. Per the germline V gene, CDR1 is SGHTA and CDR2 is FQGTGA. V was pared by 5 bases and J by 8 bases, with 10 bases of the junction left unmatched. This CDR3 comprises 16 residues. The CDR3 here is CASSPTATSGSYEQFF. DNA of the CDR3: TGTGCCAGCAGCCCGACCGCGACTAGCGGGAGTTATGAGCAGTTCTTC.

The chain carries TRBV18 and TRBJ2-3, with 8 nucleotides matching TRBD1. Germline-derived CDR1 and CDR2 are KGHSH and LQKENI. The V and J ends lost 5 bases and 0 bases, in that order; junction bases with no gene match: 7. CDR3 length: 16 residues. In nucleotides, the CDR3 is TGTGCCAGCTCAGCCCAGGGGGCAAGGAGCACAGATACGCAGTATTTT. Its protein product is CASSAQGARSTDTQYF.

The chain is built from TRBV19 and TRBJ2-5, with 13 bases lining up with TRBD2. After removal of 8 bases from V and 5 bases from J, the junction contained 14 bases not matched to a gene. This CDR3 region has 17 residues. Germline assignment: CDR1 LNHDA and CDR2 SQIVND (reference sequence). CDR3 sequence: CASSTGTSGKVGETQYF. The CDR3, as DNA: TGTGCCAGTTCGACCGGGACTAGCGGGAAGGTGGGCGAGACCCAGTACTTC.

V usage is TRBV4-2 and J usage is TRBJ2-6; tentatively, D is TRBD1 (5 bases). This CDR3 is built from 16 residues. V lost 3 bases and J lost 0, with 9 bases in between. Germline-derived CDR1 and CDR2 are LGHNA and YNFKEQ. The CDR3 DNA sequence: TGTGCCAGCAGCCAGCCCGACAGCTCTGGGGCCAACGTCCTGACTTTC. This gives the protein CASSQPDSSGANVLTF.

This clone appeared once. The rearrangement links TRBV11-2 to TRBJ2-7; 10 bases map to TRBD1. With V trimmed by 4 bases and J by 2 bases, 2 bases remained unmatched. The CDR3 extends over 14 amino acids. Per germline, CDR1 SGHAT and CDR2 FQNNGV. CDR3 loop: CASSSGTGAYEQYF. CDR3 DNA: TGTGCCAGCAGCTCCGGGACAGGGGCCTACGAGCAGTACTTC.

This chain connects TRBV6-1 to TRBJ2-5; 8 bases are a match to TRBD2. Germline V gene sequence: CDR1 MNHNS, CDR2 SASEGT. The J segment lost 7 bases and the V segment lost 1 base, leaving 8 bases of the junction unmatched. The CDR3 contains 15 residues. CDR3 sequence reads: CASSEVGLGEGTQYF. The CDR3, as DNA: TGTGCCAGCAGTGAAGTGGGACTAGGGGAAGGGACCCAGTACTTC.

This clone was counted once. The chain is built from TRBV21-1 and TRBJ1-5; the D segment call TRBD1 is taken from the table without a DNA check. TRBV21-1 is flagged as a pseudogene. The CDR3 has 12 amino acids. The CDR3 loop reads CASSKLAWPQHF. The CDR3, as DNA: TGTGCCAGCAGCAAACTGGCATGGCCCCAGCATTTT.

The chain links TRBV10-3 to TRBJ2-5; tentative D call: TRBD1 (6 bases). The CDR3 sequence is 13 residues long. Germline CDR1 and CDR2: ENHRY and SYGVKD. Deletions cut 2 bases from V and 3 bases from J, with 7 bases between. CDR3: CAISEGTKETQYF. For the CDR3, the DNA is TGTGCCATCAGTGAGGGGACAAAAGAGACCCAGTACTTC.